The source of this T cell receptor (beta chain) is a study of cytomegalovirus exposure and HLA in healthy donors. Sequenced by immunoSEQ multiplex PCR; TCRdb stores in-frame clones only, minus some. The sample contains 150,000 to 200,000 clones, roughly 83% of which appear only once. Overall study results and limits: There were under 200 TCR beta chains listed as cytomegalovirus-associated. Accounts indicate the classifier identified cytomegalovirus status with strong specificity and sensitivity.

Donors came from a validation cohort of over a hundred subjects, distinct from the first 666-subject cohort. As to this clone: Its antigen is still unknown.

Sequenced: PBMCs. This receptor was obtained from a young woman in good health and CMV-seronegative.

Written as DNA, the CDR3 is TGTGCCAGTCGGAGAGAGAATAACTATGGCTACACCTTC. Translation: CASRRENNYGYTF. The chain uses TRBV19 and TRBJ1-2; D uncertain. CDR3 size: 13 residues. Deletions cut 8 bases from V and 1 base from J, with 11 bases between. The germline V gene encodes CDR1 LNHDA and CDR2 SQIVND (reference sequence).